The 12 T cell receptor beta chains below come from one sample, sequenced in a study of beta chain features in type 1 diabetes. What was sequenced were expressed TCRB transcripts, since all of the isolated RNA had been reverse transcribed. The protocol was immunoSEQ multiplex PCR, while the TCRdb copy is restricted to in-frame clones and leaves out a portion. In the table there are roughly 150,000 clones, 11% of which are singletons. The sequenced sample was central memory CD4+ T cells from blood. Source of these receptors: a man aged 18 to 30 in good health.

This clone occurred a few times. The chain carries TRBV4-1 and TRBJ2-5, with 16 positions matching TRBD2. From germline, CDR1 is MGHRA and CDR2 YSYEKL. V was pared by 3 bases and J by 2 bases, with 9 bases of the junction left unmatched. The CDR3 has 19 amino acids. In DNA, the CDR3 is TGCGCCAGCAGCCATCCGGGACTAGCGGGGGGGCCACTACAAGAGACCCAGTACTTC. This gives the protein CASSHPGLAGGPLQETQYF.

Only a few counts were recorded for this clone. The chain has TRBV9 and TRBJ2-5, with TRBD1 matching 7 bases. CDR1 and CDR2 from the germline V gene are SGDLS and YYNGEE. The CDR3 is made up of 15 amino acids. V was clipped by 3 bases and J by 1 base; unmatched bases: 6. The chain's CDR3 is CASSGMSGGQETQYF. The CDR3 coding sequence is TGTGCCAGCAGCGGGATGTCAGGGGGCCAAGAGACCCAGTACTTC.

The V call is TRBV9, the J call TRBJ2-1; unclear D gene. Trimming left V 0 bases short and J 0 bases short, with 7 bases between. CDR1 and CDR2 from the germline V gene are SGDLS and YYNGEE. The CDR3 consists of 15 residues. The CDR3 loop reads CASSVEISSYNEQFF. The CDR3 DNA reads as TGTGCCAGCAGCGTAGAAATAAGCTCCTACAATGAGCAGTTCTTC.

This clone was observed a few times. The V call is TRBV7-3, the J call TRBJ2-5; 9 positions agree with TRBD2. CDR1 and CDR2 (germline): SGHTA, FQGTGA. CDR3 length: 13 amino acids. V lost 3 bases and J lost 4; bases outside the gene matches: 0. The CDR3 coding sequence is TGTGCCAGCAGCTTGGGACTAGCAGAGACCCAGTACTTC. Its translation is CASSLGLAETQYF.

In its sample, this clone was seen a few times. A far bigger clonotype differs at one base, so this is likely a read error. The gene calls are TRBV4-3 and TRBJ2-3, with D perhaps matching TRBD2 (5 bases). In germline, CDR1 is LGHNA, CDR2 YSLEER. CDR3 length: 15 amino acids. This CDR3 reads CSSSQDPWTSNTQYF. CDR3 DNA: TGCTCCAGCAGCCAAGATCCTTGGACTTCAAATACGCAGTATTTT.

This clone was found a few times. The chain recombines TRBV7-6 with TRBJ2-3, with D unclear. CDR1 and CDR2 from the germline V gene are SGHVS and FNYEAQ. CDR3 size: 17 residues. Trimming cost V 1 base and J 2 bases, with 16 bases left between them. This chain's CDR3 is CASSLGSRRTSTDTQYF. The DNA of the CDR3 is TGTGCCAGCAGCTTAGGAAGCAGGCGCACATCCACAGATACGCAGTATTTT.

This clone was seen a few times. The chain recombines TRBV5-1 with TRBJ2-7; 7 nucleotides agree with TRBD2. The junction had 5 bases not matched to a gene; V was cut back by 1 base and J by 1 base. CDR3 size: 15 residues. The germline CDR1 and CDR2 sequences are SGHRS and YFSETQ. The CDR3 nucleotides read TGCGCCAGCAGCTTGAGCGGGACGTGGTCCTACGAGCAGTACTTC. Translating it yields CASSLSGTWSYEQYF.

This clone was found many times. The chain has TRBV29-1 and TRBJ1-2; TRBD1 is a possible D gene (6 bases). V was cut by 4 bases and J by 4 bases, with 19 bases left in between. Germline CDR1 is SQVTM and CDR2 is ANQGSEA. The CDR3 length is 15 residues. CDR3 sequence (DNA): TGCAGCGTTGGAGACAGGAGACAGCTTATCTATGGCTACACCTTC. It specifies CSVGDRRQLIYGYTF.

This chain uses TRBV28 with TRBJ2-3; 9 bases match TRBD2. From germline, CDR1 is MDHEN and CDR2 SYDVKM. This CDR3 region has 15 residues. V lost 5 bases, J lost 0 bases, and 3 bases stayed unmatched. Here the CDR3 reads CASSRGGASTDTQYF. CDR3 sequence (DNA): TGTGCCAGCAGTCGCGGGGGGGCCAGCACAGATACGCAGTATTTT.

This clone was counted only a few times. The V gene is TRBV29-1, the J gene TRBJ1-5; D unresolved. Per the germline V gene, CDR1 is SQVTM and CDR2 is ANQGSEA. Trimming left V 4 bases short and J 6 bases short, with 10 bases between. The CDR3 totals 12 residues. The DNA of the CDR3 is TGCAGCGTTGTGGAGGGCCGTCAGCCCCAGCATTTT. Translating it yields CSVVEGRQPQHF.

This clone was counted only a few times. The rearrangement joins TRBV28 to TRBJ1-1; D gene ambiguous. The CDR3 has 14 amino acids. With 3 bases removed from V and 7 bases from J, the gap between germline ends came to 15 bases. Germline CDR1 and CDR2: MDHEN and SYDVKM. The CDR3 DNA reads as TGTGCCAGCAGTTTCCTACACGGGTCGGTTGAAGCTTTCTTT. Translation: CASSFLHGSVEAFF.

This clone was found a few times. The chain employs TRBV10-2 and TRBJ2-3, with D perhaps TRBD1 (5 bases). The CDR3 covers 15 residues. V was shortened by 6 bases and J by 2 bases, with 15 bases between the two germline ends. Germline V lookup: CDR1 WSHSY, CDR2 SAAADI. The CDR3 spells CASRSPTETTDTQYF. In nucleotides, the CDR3 is TGCGCCAGCAGGAGCCCGACAGAAACCACAGATACGCAGTATTTT.